The 14 T cell receptor beta chains listed next were all sequenced from one sample in a study of T-cell reconstitution after alpha-beta-depleted transplantation in children. Unique molecular identifiers featured in how the TCRbeta library was prepared. TCRdb re-called the PCR reads through MiXCR, storing one row per CDR3 protein. The sample lists some 600,000 distinct CDR3 sequences, under 15% occurring once. The sequenced sample was PBMCs, mostly from graft donor cells, obtained 360 days after TCRalphabeta/CD19-depleted stem cell transplant. These receptors all stem from a male patient younger than 18 who had a stem cell transplant for acute myeloid leukemia, so the T cells may come from the graft donor.

The chain recombines TRBV29-1 with TRBJ1-2; TRBD1 matches 12 bases. The CDR3 spans 15 residues. Germline CDR1 is SQVTM and CDR2 is ANQGSEA. The J segment lost 4 bases and the V segment lost 6 bases, leaving 9 bases of the junction unmatched. The CDR3 DNA reads as TGCAGCGTGACCCCCGGGACAGGGGGCTTCTATGGCTACACCTTC. It specifies CSVTPGTGGFYGYTF. Filled out from reference TRBV29-1 and TRBJ1-2, the complete variable domain reads SAVISQKPSRDICQRGTSLTIQCQVDSQVTMMFWYRQQPGQSLTLIATANQGSEATYESGFVIDKFPISRPNLTFSTLTVSNMSPEDSSIYLCSVTPGTGGFYGYTFGSGTRLTVV.

This clonotype has more than one count but fewer than ten. The chain couples TRBV12-3 or TRBV12-4 to TRBJ2-7; D is ambiguous. V gave up 8 bases and J gave up 5 bases, with 19 bases separating them. CDR3 length equals 14 residues. Here the CDR3 DNA reads TGTGCCAGCCAATCGACTCCCCTTAGGCACGAGCAGTACTTC. This sequence encodes CASQSTPLRHEQYF.

V is TRBV5-6 and J is TRBJ2-1; no clear D. Germline V CDR1 and CDR2: SGHDT, YYEEEE. This CDR3 comprises 14 residues. V was trimmed by 4 bases and J by 0 bases, leaving 8 bases between them. This CDR3 reads CASSTQSSYNEQFF. As DNA, the CDR3 is TGTGCCAGCAGCACACAGAGCTCCTACAATGAGCAGTTCTTC. The full variable domain, in which reference TRBV5-6 and TRBJ2-1 provide the parts outside the CDR3, is DAGVTQSPTHLIKTRGQQVTLRCSPKSGHDTVSWYQQALGQGPQFIFQYYEEEERQRGNFPDRFSGHQFPNYSSELNVNALLLGDSALYLCASSTQSSYNEQFFGPGTRLTVL.

The J gene is TRBJ2-1, the V gene TRBV7-2; 14 bases fit TRBD2. J gave up 9 bases and V 0 bases, and 7 bases lay outside the gene matches. Germline V gene data show CDR1 as SGHTA and CDR2 as FQGNSA. CDR3 length: 17 amino acids. CDR3 sequence reads: CASSLALTSGRGGEQFF. CDR3 sequence (DNA): TGTGCCAGCAGCTTAGCCCTGACTAGCGGGAGGGGGGGTGAGCAGTTCTTC.

The sample holds a few counts of this clonotype. The J gene is TRBJ2-7, the V gene TRBV20-1, with 10 bases identical to TRBD2. The V and J ends lost 5 bases and 2 bases, in that order; junction bases with no gene match: 12. The CDR3 contains 16 residues. Germline V gene data show CDR1 as DFQATT and CDR2 as SNEGSKA (reference sequence). The CDR3 loop reads CSAPPRGSGRPYEQYF. The CDR3 coding sequence is TGCAGTGCTCCACCTCGGGGTAGCGGGAGGCCCTACGAGCAGTACTTC.

The chain couples TRBV6-1 to TRBJ2-3, with TRBD1 matching 12 bases. The CDR3 covers 16 residues. With 4 bases clipped from V and 7 bases from J, the junction kept 9 bases outside the gene matches. The germline V gene has CDR1 MNHNS and CDR2 SASEGT. The CDR3 sequence: CASSAWDRGRENTQYF. In DNA, the CDR3 is TGTGCCAGCAGTGCCTGGGACAGGGGGCGCGAGAATACGCAGTATTTT.

This clonotype was detected ten times or more. V is TRBV7-9 and J is TRBJ1-3, with a possible D match to TRBD1 (5 bases). Germline values: CDR1 SEHNR, CDR2 FQNEAQ (reference sequence). The CDR3 runs to 17 residues. Trimming removed 5 bases from V and 1 base from J, with 18 bases in between. The CDR3 bases are TGTGCCAGCAGCCGGATTTGGGACGTTCAATCTGGAAACACCATATATTTT. Amino acids: CASSRIWDVQSGNTIYF.

The rearrangement uses TRBV2 and TRBJ2-1, with D possibly TRBD2 on 6 matching bases. The CDR3 runs 16 residues. Germline-derived CDR1 and CDR2 are SNHLY and FYNNEI. Trimming removed 1 base at V and 0 bases at J, with 10 bases between. CDR3 DNA: TGTGCCAGCAGTGAAGAACGGCGGGGCTCCTACAATGAGCAGTTCTTC. It specifies CASSEERRGSYNEQFF.

At least ten counts were recorded for this clonotype. This CDR3 is CASSLIGGSYEQYF. The CDR3 nucleotides are TGTGCCAGCAGTTTAATAGGAGGTTCCTACGAGCAGTACTTC. This chain joins TRBV12-3 or TRBV12-4 and TRBJ2-7, with a possible D match to TRBD2 (5 bases). The length of the CDR3 is 14 residues. V was trimmed by 2 bases and J by 1 base, leaving 9 bases between them.

This clonotype was counted between two and nine times. The V gene is TRBV28, the J gene TRBJ2-1; 10 positions match TRBD1. The CDR3 runs 16 residues. V lost 5 bases to trimming and J lost 1 base; unmatched junction nucleotides: 5. Germline V CDR1 and CDR2: MDHEN, SYDVKM. The CDR3: CASSLPGQGSYNEQFF. The CDR3 nucleotides are TGTGCCAGCAGTCTTCCGGGACAGGGGTCCTACAATGAGCAGTTCTTC. Based on the CDR3 plus reference TRBV28 and TRBJ2-1, the full variable domain is DVKVTQSSRYLVKRTGEKVFLECVQDMDHENMFWYRQDPGLGLRLIYFSYDVKMKEKGDIPEGYSVSREKKERFSLILESASTNQTSMYLCASSLPGQGSYNEQFFGPGTRLTVL.

The rearrangement links TRBV12-3 or TRBV12-4 to TRBJ2-3; D remains unclear. The CDR3 has 17 residues. V was trimmed by 5 bases and J by 4 bases, leaving 22 bases between them. The CDR3 bases are TGTGCCAGCAGTGATCCGGGCTTCGGGCTAGGCGCAGATACGCAGTATTTT. This gives the protein CASSDPGFGLGADTQYF.

This clonotype was observed many times. The V gene is TRBV29-1, the J gene TRBJ2-3; no firm D call. Trimming took off 7 bases at V and 1 base at J, with 9 bases between the two ends. CDR1 and CDR2 (germline): SQVTM, ANQGSEA. This CDR3 contains 12 residues. CDR3 nucleotide sequence: TGCAGCGACTCGGCTGGCACAGATACGCAGTATTTT. It yields the protein CSDSAGTDTQYF.

The chain recombines TRBV24-1 with TRBJ2-1, with 8 bases identical to TRBD1. The CDR3 spans 15 residues. V lost 7 bases and J lost 0; bases outside the gene matches: 4. Germline loops: CDR1 KGHDR, CDR2 SFDVKD. CDR3 sequence reads: CATSAGQGSYNEQFF. The CDR3 nucleotides are TGTGCCACCAGCGCCGGACAGGGCTCCTACAATGAGCAGTTCTTC.

The chain carries TRBV7-6 and TRBJ2-2; either TRBD1 or TRBD2 may supply D (5 bases each). Germline lookup yields CDR1 SGHVS and CDR2 FNYEAQ. The V and J ends lost 1 base and 3 bases respectively, with 15 bases between them. This CDR3 spans 17 amino acids. The DNA of the CDR3 is TGTGCCAGCAGCTTAGGAGGTTGGGGACGAGACACCGGGGAGCTGTTTTTT. Translating it yields CASSLGGWGRDTGELFF.